The clone carrying this T cell receptor beta chain was detected many times. Antigen specificity is unknown. This sample was included in a study of spatial heterogeneity in lung cancer. Notes on the study in general: Mutation tallies in tumors tracked expanded intratumoral alpha and beta TCR counts. Alpha chains reached an estimated coverage of around 6.5% of tumor T cells, and beta chains roughly 13%.

TCR cDNA molecules each had a unique molecular identifier. TCRdb recomputed calls from the 5' RACE reads with MiXCR, one row per CDR3 protein. Here the sample spans around 4,300 distinct CDR3 sequences, 6% to 7.5% being singletons. The time point denotes: sample taken at primary tumor resection. Whole RNA obtained from tumor, nontumor lung or frozen PBMC underwent sequencing without sorting. The CDR3 has 12 amino acids. Germline-derived CDR1 and CDR2 are GTSNPN and SVGIG (reference sequence). V dropped 4 bases and J dropped 2 bases, with 8 bases sitting between them. The specimen was lung tumor tissue, collected at surgery. The rearrangement joins TRBV30 to TRBJ1-1; no definite D call. The TCR sequence derives from a male donor with early-stage non-small cell lung cancer. DNA of the CDR3: TGTGCCTGGAAGCGCTCAAACACTGAAGCTTTCTTT. Translation gives CAWKRSNTEAFF.